This T cell receptor beta chain originates from a study of cytomegalovirus exposure and HLA in healthy donors (dated 2017 in TCRdb). As for the study more broadly: An earlier analysis of 587 of the donors reported approximately 260 Gb of sequence data and 117 million unique TCR beta sequences obtained from about 180 million T cells. Approximately 300 gigabases of sequencing data and around 88 million unique TCR sequences made up an early release that covered fewer than 650 HLA-typed donors. Of the 350 to 400 genotyped donors, over 70% fell in the genetic ancestry cluster associated with self-reported Caucasian donors. The study was designed to test whether signatures of past pathogen exposure could be identified by cataloging public T cell receptors. Using immunosequencing, the study profiled T cell repertoires from approximately 700 subjects and related those repertoires to cytomegalovirus serostatus. A separate validation cohort of over a hundred different subjects was used in addition to the approximately 610-subject first cohort. The study combined high-throughput TCR immunosequencing, statistical association of individual TCRs with disease status, and machine learning to predict cytomegalovirus infection status. A later analysis re-examined previously published TCR beta repertoires from more than 550 donors and added high-resolution HLA genotyping to investigate patterns of TCR occurrence. The later analysis used no new phenotypic data to find candidate immune exposures, relying instead on TCR beta sequences and their occurrence across donors. In an earlier analysis of 587 of the donors, high-throughput TCR beta sequencing was used to judge whether each TCR beta V gene segment behaved as functional or pseudogenic. Alongside the repertoire data, information on donor age, sex, ethnicity and CMV serostatus was compiled. Genome-wide SNP genotypes for about 65% of the roughly 700 donors were used in a later genetic analysis, which treated that subset as a discovery cohort. All discovery cohort repertoires had been generated on a single sequencing platform. Both class I and class II loci were covered by HLA typing, at four-digit resolution. The number of typed donors differed by locus: about 620-640 for A, B, C, DRB1 and DQB1; approximately 530 for DQA1; some 610 for DPA1; and around 450 for DPB1. Because of strong linkage in the cohort, roughly five DR-DQ haplotypes were treated as single units for association and clustering. Across approximately 400 genotyped donors of the cohort, an average of about 240,000 unique TCR beta nucleotide sequences per donor were sequenced, and 15% to 20% of those sequences were non-productive.

There are 14 amino acids in the CDR3, from cysteine to phenylalanine inclusive. Just the 42-base CDR3 DNA is kept, in frame starting at base 1. According to the germline V gene, CDR1 reads SGDLS and CDR2 reads YYNGEE. Library preparation used the immunoSEQ multiplex PCR assay. The multiplex PCR relied on a mix of 60 forward primers for TCR Vbeta segments and 13 reverse primers for TCR Jbeta segments. The CDR3 region of rearranged TCR beta genes was amplified from genomic DNA by a multiplex PCR assay. The Illumina HiSeq System was used to sequence the amplified TCR beta libraries as 87-base-pair reads. The study's own analysis went as follows. Across the roughly 670 repertoires, a later analysis counted about 81 million unique TCR beta chains, about 10 million of which were shared by at least two donors. Raw reads were error-corrected and collapsed into unique sequences with a nearest-neighbor algorithm that merged closely related sequences to remove PCR and sequencing errors. CDR3 sequences were aligned to IMGT reference sequences to assign V, D and J gene segments. Each retained sequence needed at least a six-nucleotide match to both a V gene segment and a J gene segment. A rearrangement was called productive if the CDR3 had no stop codons and remained in frame with V and J, and every other rearrangement was called non-productive. CDR3 was defined by IMGT convention, running from the second conserved V-encoded cysteine to the conserved J-encoded phenylalanine. The earlier analysis of 500 to 650 of the donors excluded any sequence lacking an unambiguous match to a single V gene segment. An earlier analysis of a few hundred of the donors called V segments functional above 56.7% productive rearrangements and segregating when the between-donor standard deviation exceeded 5%. A statistical classification framework was built to diagnose cytomegalovirus status from the catalog of TCR beta chain sequences. In a later analysis, TCR nucleotide sequences were compared against IMGT/GENE-DB human TR gene sequences so that V and J genes could be assigned. In a later analysis, CDR3 sequences and most-parsimonious VDJ recombination scenarios were assigned using the TCRdist pipeline. In a later analysis, every TCR beta chain was defined by the combination of its CDR3 amino acid sequence and its V-gene family, and reads without a unique V-gene family were dropped. In a later analysis, 450 to 600 highly shared, low-generation-probability nucleotide sequences were removed to address suspected cross-contamination and a sequencing artifact. In a later analysis, a clonal expansion index for each public chain was calculated from normalized within-repertoire ranks of inferred template counts. In a later analysis, generation probabilities were computed with a VDJ recombination model fitted to out-of-frame rearrangements, and the resulting probabilities were checked against IGoR. In a later analysis, hypergeometric tests were used to score TCR-TCR, TCR-HLA and TCR-CMV co-occurrence, with a repertoire-size bias correction applied to TCR pairs. In a later analysis, false discovery rates were estimated by permuting HLA or CMV assignments 20 times. In a later analysis, co-occurring TCRs were grouped using DBSCAN, with TCRdist sequence similarity added in when clustering inside HLA-allele-positive subsets. Repertoires with fewer than 30,000 or more than 120,000 public chains were left out of co-occurrence clustering, as were about 5 repertoires with anomalous nucleotide sharing. TCRdb took over this immuneACCESS table, retaining in-frame rearrangements with V and J assigned. Such tables are incomplete; in checked studies, under half of the missing clones stem from an unresolved V gene, and the remainder is unexplained. V and J calls and clone size are those listed in that table; D and trimming were worked out from the DNA. The sample has 100,000 or so clones on record, 82% of them singletons. The ten largest clones represent approximately 3.6% of the sample.

Broad study findings and their caveats: A few of the identified cytomegalovirus-associated TCR beta chains were confirmed in vitro to be specific for cytomegalovirus antigens. A total of around 150 TCR beta chains were listed by the study as associated with cytomegalovirus. Across donors, most TCR sequences were observed very rarely, whereas some public TCRs were present in many individuals. According to a later analysis, parvovirus B19, influenza, CMV and Epstein-Barr virus appeared linked to several top co-occurrence clusters. It was suggested by the authors that the approach could potentially be generalized to other disease states and immunological phenotypes. In a later genetic analysis, fewer N-insertions in productive TCRs were reported among donors in an Asian-associated ancestry cluster than the roughly 700-donor mean. Linkage disequilibrium might explain the correlated functional status among segregating V segments, but an unknown experimental factor could not be excluded. Compared with equally common non-associated chains, HLA-associated TCR beta chains in a later analysis were more clonally expanded and had lower generation probabilities. The sequencing pipeline was judged likely to have produced a cluster of highly shared sequence variants as a technical artifact. In both the original and validation cohorts, the classifier was reported to diagnose cytomegalovirus status with high specificity and sensitivity. Specific HLA alleles were associated with about 17,000 TCR beta sequences at a false discovery rate of 0.05 in a later analysis. In an earlier analysis of some 640 of the donors, most TCR beta V segments were observed in productive rearrangements about 87% or about 30% of the time, broadly matching IMGT annotations. Only TCR beta chains were sequenced in this cohort, and the absence of alpha or paired-chain data limited detectable features. A later analysis found that TCR association rates varied across HLA loci, with DRB1 alleles showing the most associated TCRs and HLA-C alleles the fewest. A later genetic analysis associated a missense DCLRE1C variant with V-gene and J-gene trimming of TCR beta chains, and an independent cohort replicated the association. Because some donors lacked HLA typing at each locus, the association tests relied only on the typed subset. When HLA alleles, especially DR and DQ, strongly co-occurred, attributing TCR associations to individual alleles was difficult. A further reported finding was that TCR beta sequences accurately predicted the HLA-A and HLA-B alleles for most subjects in the first cohort. Immune exposure information for the cohort was limited to CMV serostatus. The presence/absence analyses assumed that sequencing depth was roughly uniform across donors, and that assumption may not be true. Some IMGT-functional V segments, including TRBV6-2 and TRBV6-3, could not be distinguished by the 87-base-pair reads and were therefore excluded. In a later analysis, most CMV-associated TCR beta chains were found to appear HLA-restricted, with HLA associations seemingly driven largely by CMV exposure. Because counts were too low, about 18 rarely observed V segments, including chromosome 9 orphons, were excluded from the earlier analysis of several hundred of the donors.

Of note for this clone: No antigen is known for it. No qualities accompany the bases; no much larger clone lies one base away.

The cohort comprised fewer than 700 healthy bone marrow donors. At the time of sampling, every cohort member was nominally healthy, though immune exposures that went unrecorded were likely present. The donor was CMV seropositive and was included in the group of 250 to 350 seropositive cohort members. A peripheral blood sample was collected from each donor, and TCR beta sequencing was performed on peripheral blood mononuclear cells. The Qiagen DNeasy Blood Extraction Kit was used to extract genomic DNA from the blood cell samples. Sequencing was performed on PBMCs. This receptor was obtained from a man under 40 in good health and CMV-seropositive. The sequence joins TRBV9 to TRBJ2-5; the D gene is perhaps TRBD1, from 5 matching bases. TRBJ2-7 explains the end of the DNA better; the J call may be wrong. The bases are TGTGCCAGCAGCTTGTCGACAGAGCCCTACGAGCAGTACTTC. Translation gives CASSLSTEPYEQYF.